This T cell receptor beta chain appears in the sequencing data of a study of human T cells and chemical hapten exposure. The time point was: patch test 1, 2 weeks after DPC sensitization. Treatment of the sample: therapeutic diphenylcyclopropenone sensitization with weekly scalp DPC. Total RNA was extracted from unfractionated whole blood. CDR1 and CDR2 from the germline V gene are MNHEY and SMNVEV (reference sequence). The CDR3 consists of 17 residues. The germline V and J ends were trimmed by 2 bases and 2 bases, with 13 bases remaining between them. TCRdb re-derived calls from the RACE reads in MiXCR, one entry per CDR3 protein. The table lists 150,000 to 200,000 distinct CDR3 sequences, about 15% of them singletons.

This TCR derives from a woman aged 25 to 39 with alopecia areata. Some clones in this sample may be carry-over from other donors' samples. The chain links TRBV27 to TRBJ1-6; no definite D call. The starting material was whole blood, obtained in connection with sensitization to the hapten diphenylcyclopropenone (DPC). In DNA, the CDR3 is TGTGCCAGCAGTTTAAGTGGGGTTTTCGCCTATAATTCACCCCTCCACTTT. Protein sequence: CASSLSGVFAYNSPLHF.